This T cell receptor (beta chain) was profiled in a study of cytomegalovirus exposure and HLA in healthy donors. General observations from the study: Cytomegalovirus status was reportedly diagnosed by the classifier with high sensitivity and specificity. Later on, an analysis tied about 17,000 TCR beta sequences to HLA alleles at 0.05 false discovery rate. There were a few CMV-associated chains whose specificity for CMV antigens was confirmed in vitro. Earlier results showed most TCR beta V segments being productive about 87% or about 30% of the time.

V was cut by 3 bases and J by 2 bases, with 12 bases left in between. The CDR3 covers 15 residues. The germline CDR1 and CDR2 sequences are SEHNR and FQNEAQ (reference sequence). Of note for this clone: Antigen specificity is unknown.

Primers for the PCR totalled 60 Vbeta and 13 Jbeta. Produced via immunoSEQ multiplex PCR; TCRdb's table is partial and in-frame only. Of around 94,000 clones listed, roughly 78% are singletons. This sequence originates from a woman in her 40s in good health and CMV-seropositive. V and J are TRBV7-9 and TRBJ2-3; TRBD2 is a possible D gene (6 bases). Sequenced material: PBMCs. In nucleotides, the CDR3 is TGTGCCAGCAGCTTTATGGCGGGAACCACAGATACGCAGTATTTT. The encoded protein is CASSFMAGTTDTQYF.